What follows is one TCR beta chain and its context. The data derive from a study of metastatic and nonmetastatic thyroid tumors. None of the patients had undergone any treatment ahead of thyroid surgery. Germline V gives CDR1 DFQATT, CDR2 SNEGSKA (reference sequence). This CDR3 spans 13 amino acids. V was shortened by 6 bases and J by 0 bases, with 12 bases between the two germline ends. TCRdb re-clonotyped the PCR reads via MiXCR. The data contain around 30,000 clones, roughly 13% of them singletons. The TCR was taken from a female donor with papillary thyroid cancer or a benign thyroid nodule (not recorded which). Some clones in this sample may be carry-over from other donors' samples. The J gene is TRBJ2-7, the V gene TRBV20-1; no clear D gene. Source material: blood. The CDR3 nucleotides read TGCAGTGCGGGCCCTACCAGCTCCTACGAGCAGTACTTC. Its protein product is CSAGPTSSYEQYF.